These T cell receptor beta chains were read from a single sample in a study of cytotoxic CD8 clonotypes in ibrutinib-treated CLL. This table comes from immunoSEQ multiplex PCR, and its TCRdb copy is limited to in-frame clones, with some not included. Of some 46,000 clones listed, 55% to 80% are singletons. The input for sequencing was PBMCs, taken after 12 months of ibrutinib treatment. The receptors shown here come from a human donor with chronic lymphocytic leukemia. The CDR3 runs from the conserved cysteine through the conserved F or W. A D gene is named only where the DNA matches it firmly. Not every row has a clone size; where given, it reads once, few, many or a size class.

j_gene,abundance,d_gene,v_gene,CDR3nt,CDR3aa
TRBJ1-3,-,-,TRBV18,TGTGCCAGCTCACCACCCGATTGGACGGACTTCTATTTT,CASSPPDWTDFYF
TRBJ1-5,-,-,TRBV6-5,TGTGCCAGCAGTTACTCAGGAGGCAGTCAGCCCCAGCATTTT,CASSYSGGSQPQHF
TRBJ1-2,-,-,TRBV28,TGTGCCACCCTGGGGGGCCAGGATGGCTACACCTTC,CATLGGQDGYTF
TRBJ2-1,-,-,TRBV9,TGTGCCAGCAGCGTAGGTGGGGGGGGCGATTACAATGAGCAGTTCTTC,CASSVGGGGDYNEQFF
TRBJ2-5,-,-,TRBV27,TGTGCCAGCCGAGCTATGTGGGCCCAAGAGACCCAGTACTTC,CASRAMWAQETQYF
TRBJ2-3,-,TRBD1,TRBV11-2,TGTGCCAGCAGCTTTCAGAGCACCCAGGGGGCTAATACGCAGTATTTT,CASSFQSTQGANTQYF
TRBJ2-7,-,-,TRBV18,TGTGCCAGCTCACCGGGGGAACTTGGTCCCTACGAGCAGTACTTC,CASSPGELGPYEQYF
TRBJ1-4,-,-,TRBV5-1,TGCGCCAGCAGGGCAGGGCCAACTAATGAAAAACTGTTTTTT,CASRAGPTNEKLFF
TRBJ1-6,-,-,TRBV7-3,TGTGCCAGCAGCAAGAGGAACTCCTATAATTCACCCCTCCACTTT,CASSKRNSYNSPLHF
TRBJ1-5,-,-,TRBV30,TGTGCCTGGAGTGATGCAGGAAATCAGCCCCAGCATTTT,CAWSDAGNQPQHF
TRBJ2-5,-,TRBD1,TRBV18,TGTGCCAGCTCACCAGGGACAGGGGGAGAAGAGACCCAGTACTTC,CASSPGTGGEETQYF
TRBJ1-5,-,-,TRBV28,TGTGCCAGCAGCGACCCTAACAAACAGCCCCAGCATTTT,CASSDPNKQPQHF
TRBJ1-2,few,-,TRBV10-2,TGCGCCAGTTTTACCGCGAACTATGGCTACACCTTC,CASFTANYGYTF
TRBJ1-4,-,-,TRBV9,TGTGCCAGCAGCCTACGAGACATAGGGACCTCTGAAAAACTGTTTTTT,CASSLRDIGTSEKLFF
TRBJ2-3,-,TRBD1,TRBV10-3,TGTGCCATCAGACCGGGACAGATATCAGATACGCAGTATTTT,CAIRPGQISDTQYF
TRBJ2-7,-,-,TRBV9,TGTGCCAGCAGCCCTCAGGCGGGGCCCTACGAGCAGTACTTC,CASSPQAGPYEQYF
TRBJ2-1,-,-,TRBV5-1,TGCGCCAGCAGCTTGCCGGGTAACTCCTACAATGAGCAGTTCTTC,CASSLPGNSYNEQFF
TRBJ2-3,-,-,TRBV10-1,TGCGCCAGCAGTCATGACAGCCTCAGCACAGATACGCAGTATTTT,CASSHDSLSTDTQYF
TRBJ2-2,-,TRBD1,TRBV7-3,TGTGCCAGCAGCCCGACAGGGTCGAACACCGGGGAGCTGTTTTTT,CASSPTGSNTGELFF
TRBJ2-5,-,TRBD1,TRBV7-9,TGTGCCAGCAGCTGGGACAGGGGGCCCCAAGAGACCCAGTACTTC,CASSWDRGPQETQYF
TRBJ2-1,-,TRBD2,TRBV11-2,TGTGCCAGCAGCTTGGGGACTAGCTCCGCTGAGCAGTTCTTC,CASSLGTSSAEQFF
TRBJ2-1,few,TRBD2,TRBV4-1,TGCGCCAGCAGCCAAGGACTAGCGGGGGAGCAGTTCTTC,CASSQGLAGEQFF